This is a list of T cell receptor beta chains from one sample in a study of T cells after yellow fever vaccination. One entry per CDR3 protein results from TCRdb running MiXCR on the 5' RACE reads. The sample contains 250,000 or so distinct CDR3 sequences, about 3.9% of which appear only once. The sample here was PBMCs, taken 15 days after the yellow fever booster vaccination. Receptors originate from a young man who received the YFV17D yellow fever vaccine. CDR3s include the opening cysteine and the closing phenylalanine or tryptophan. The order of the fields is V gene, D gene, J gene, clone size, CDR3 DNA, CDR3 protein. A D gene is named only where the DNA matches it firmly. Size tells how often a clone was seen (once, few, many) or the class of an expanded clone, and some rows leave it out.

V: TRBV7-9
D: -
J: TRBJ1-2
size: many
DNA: TGTGCCAGCAGCCTAGCTCCGGTGGCCCGTCCCAATGGCTACACCTTC
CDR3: CASSLAPVARPNGYTF

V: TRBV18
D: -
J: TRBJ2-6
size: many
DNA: TGTGCCAGCTCACCGCGCCTGAACTCTGGGGCCAACGTCCTGACTTTC
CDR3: CASSPRLNSGANVLTF

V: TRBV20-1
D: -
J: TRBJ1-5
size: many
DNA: TGCAGCGCGGGGGGGCCCACCGGGAAGCCCCAGCATTTT
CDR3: CSAGGPTGKPQHF

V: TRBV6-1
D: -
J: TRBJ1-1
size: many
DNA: TGTGCCACCCAAACAGGGCCGGACACTGAAGCTTTCTTT
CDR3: CATQTGPDTEAFF

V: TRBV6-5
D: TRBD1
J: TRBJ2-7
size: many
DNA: TGTGCCAGCAGTGGACAGGGCATCTCCTACGAGCAGTACTTC
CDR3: CASSGQGISYEQYF

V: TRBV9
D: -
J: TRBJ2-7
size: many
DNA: TGTGCCAGCAGCGTAGGCCTTGTCCCAGAGAACTACGAGCAGTACTTC
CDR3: CASSVGLVPENYEQYF

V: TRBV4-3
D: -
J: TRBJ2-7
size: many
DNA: TGCGCCAGCAGCCAAGAAACTAGTTCCTACGAGCAGTACTTC
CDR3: CASSQETSSYEQYF

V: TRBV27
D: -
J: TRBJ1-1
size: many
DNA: TGTGCCACCTCGCGCGGGGTGAACACTGAAGCTTTCTTT
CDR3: CATSRGVNTEAFF

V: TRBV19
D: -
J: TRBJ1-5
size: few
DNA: TGTGCCACCCGACTTGGGCAAGGTCTAGGTCAGCCCCAGCATTTT
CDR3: CATRLGQGLGQPQHF

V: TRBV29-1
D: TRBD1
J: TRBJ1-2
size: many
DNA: TGCAGCGTTGAAGCTTGGACAGGGGTGGCAGGCTACACCTTC
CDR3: CSVEAWTGVAGYTF

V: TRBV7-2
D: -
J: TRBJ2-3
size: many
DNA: TGTGCCAGCAGCTCGGGGTTGGTGACAGATACGCAGTATTTT
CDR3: CASSSGLVTDTQYF

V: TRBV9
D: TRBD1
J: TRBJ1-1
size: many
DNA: TGTGCCAGCAGCGTAGTGAGACAGGGGAACACTGAAGCTTTCTTT
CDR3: CASSVVRQGNTEAFF

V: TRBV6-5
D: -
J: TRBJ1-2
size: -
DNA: TGTGCCAGCAGTTACCACAATACAGGGCCCTATGGCTACACCTTC
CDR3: CASSYHNTGPYGYTF

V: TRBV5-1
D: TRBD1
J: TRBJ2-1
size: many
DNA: TGCGCCAGCAGCCGGACAGGGTGGATGGAGGATGAGCAGTTCTTC
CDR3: CASSRTGWMEDEQFF

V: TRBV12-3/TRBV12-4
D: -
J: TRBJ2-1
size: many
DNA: TGTGCCAGCAGTTTAAGTGAGAGCTCCTACAATGAGCAGTTCTTC
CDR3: CASSLSESSYNEQFF

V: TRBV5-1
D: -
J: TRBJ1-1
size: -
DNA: TGCGCCAGCAGCTGGAATTTGGGGAACACTGAAGCTTTCTTT
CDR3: CASSWNLGNTEAFF

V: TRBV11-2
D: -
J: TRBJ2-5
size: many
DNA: TGTGCCAGCAGCTTTGAGACCCAGTACTTC
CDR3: CASSFETQYF

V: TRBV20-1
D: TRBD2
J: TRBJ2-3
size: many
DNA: TGCAGCGGACTAGCGGGGTGGGATACGCAGTATTTT
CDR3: CSGLAGWDTQYF

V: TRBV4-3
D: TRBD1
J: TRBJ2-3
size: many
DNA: TGCGCCAGCAGCCAAGATAGCAAACTGGGACAGATCACAGATACGCAGTATTTT
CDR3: CASSQDSKLGQITDTQYF

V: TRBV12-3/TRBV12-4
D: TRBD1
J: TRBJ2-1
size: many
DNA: TGTGCCAGCAGTTGGACAGGGGGCTCTCGGGAGCAGTTCTTC
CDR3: CASSWTGGSREQFF

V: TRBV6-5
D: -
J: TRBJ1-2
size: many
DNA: TGTGCCAGCAGTTACGGCAGGGCAGAGACCTACCCCTATGGCTACACCTTC
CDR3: CASSYGRAETYPYGYTF

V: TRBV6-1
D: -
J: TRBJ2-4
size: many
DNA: TGTGCCAGCAGTGGACAGACCAAAAACATTCAGTACTTC
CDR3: CASSGQTKNIQYF

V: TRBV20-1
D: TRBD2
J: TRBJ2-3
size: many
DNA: TGCAGTGCTAGAGGGGGGGAGGGTACGCAGTATTTT
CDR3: CSARGGEGTQYF

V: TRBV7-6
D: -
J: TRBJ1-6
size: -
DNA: TGTGCCAGCAGCTTAAGCCACGGGCGGCCACCCCTCCACTTT
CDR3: CASSLSHGRPPLHF

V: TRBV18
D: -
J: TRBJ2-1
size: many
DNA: TGTGCCAGCTCACCTTTGAACCCGACAGAAAATGAGCAGTTCTTC
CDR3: CASSPLNPTENEQFF

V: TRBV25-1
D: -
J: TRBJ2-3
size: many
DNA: TGTGCCAGCAGTGAATATGGAGCAGATACGCAGTATTTT
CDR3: CASSEYGADTQYF

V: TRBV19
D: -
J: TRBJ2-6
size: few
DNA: TGTGCCAGTAGTCCCCGCCGGGACTCTGGGGCCAACGTCCTGACTTTC
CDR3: CASSPRRDSGANVLTF

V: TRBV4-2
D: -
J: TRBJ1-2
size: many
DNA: TGTGCCAGCAGCCTCCCGGGGGCCGGGGCTGGCTATGGCTACACCTTC
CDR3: CASSLPGAGAGYGYTF

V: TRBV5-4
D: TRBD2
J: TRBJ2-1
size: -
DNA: TGTGCCAGCAGCTTTTCTAGCGGGGGGGCTGGTGAGCAGTTCTTC
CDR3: CASSFSSGGAGEQFF

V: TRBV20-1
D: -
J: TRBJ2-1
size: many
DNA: TGCAGTGCTAGAGGGGGGATTGGCGATGAGCAGTTCTTC
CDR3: CSARGGIGDEQFF

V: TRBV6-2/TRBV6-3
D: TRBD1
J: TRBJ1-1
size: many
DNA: TGTGCCAGCAGTTTCCTCGGGACAGCGGAAACTTTCTTT
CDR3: CASSFLGTAETFF

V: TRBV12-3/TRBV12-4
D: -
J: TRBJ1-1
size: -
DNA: TGTGCCAGCAGTCCTGGACAGAAGACTGAAGCTTTCTTT
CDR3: CASSPGQKTEAFF

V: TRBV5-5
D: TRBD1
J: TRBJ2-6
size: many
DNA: TGTGCCAGCGGAGGAACAGGGGGTGGGGCCAACGTCCTGACTTTC
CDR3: CASGGTGGGANVLTF

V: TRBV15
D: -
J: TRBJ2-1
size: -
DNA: TGTGCCACCAGCAGAGCCGGAAGGGGGACTGAGCAGTTCTTC
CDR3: CATSRAGRGTEQFF

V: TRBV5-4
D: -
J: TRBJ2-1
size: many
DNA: TGTGCCAGCAGCTTGAGGGACAAACACAATGAGCAGTTCTTC
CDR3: CASSLRDKHNEQFF

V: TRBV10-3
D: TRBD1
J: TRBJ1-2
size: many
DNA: TGTGCCATCAGTGAAGAGAGGGCAGGGGGAGGCTACACCTTC
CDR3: CAISEERAGGGYTF

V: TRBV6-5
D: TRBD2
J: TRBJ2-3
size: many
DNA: TGTGCCAGCAGTCTACGCGGGGAGGGAACAGATACGCAGTATTTT
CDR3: CASSLRGEGTDTQYF

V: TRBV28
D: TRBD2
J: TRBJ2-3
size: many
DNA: TGTGCCAGCAGTTTAGCGGGGGGGCACACAGATACGCAGTATTTT
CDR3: CASSLAGGHTDTQYF

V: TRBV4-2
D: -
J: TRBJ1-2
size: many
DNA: TGTGCCAGCAGCCAAGTGGGGGAGTATTACTATGGCTACACCTTC
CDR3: CASSQVGEYYYGYTF

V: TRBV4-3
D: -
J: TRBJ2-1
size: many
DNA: TGCGCCAGCAGCCAGCCAGGGGCGAGTAATAGGGATGAGCAGTTCTTC
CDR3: CASSQPGASNRDEQFF

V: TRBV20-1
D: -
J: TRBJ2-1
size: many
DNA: TGCAGTGCTAGAGGCCCCCAGCGGACCTACAATGAGCAGTTCTTC
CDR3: CSARGPQRTYNEQFF

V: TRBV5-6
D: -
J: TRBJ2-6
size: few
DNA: TGTGCCAGCAGCTTCCACTCTGGGGCCAACGTCCTGACTTTC
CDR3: CASSFHSGANVLTF

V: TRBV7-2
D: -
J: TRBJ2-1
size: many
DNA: TGTGCCAGCAGCTTAGCGGCGGGGAGGATCTACAATGAGCAGTTCTTC
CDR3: CASSLAAGRIYNEQFF

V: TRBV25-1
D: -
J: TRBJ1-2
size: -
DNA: TGTGCCAGCAGTGAATGGGTCTCCGGCGGCTACACCTTC
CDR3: CASSEWVSGGYTF

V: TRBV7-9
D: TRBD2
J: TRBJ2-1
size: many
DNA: TGTGCCAGCAGCGGGGGAACCGGGACTAGCGGGAATGAGCAGTTCTTC
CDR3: CASSGGTGTSGNEQFF

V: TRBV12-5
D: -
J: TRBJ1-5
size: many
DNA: TGTGCTAGTGGTACCGTGGGGGGGGATCAGCCCCAGCATTTT
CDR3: CASGTVGGDQPQHF

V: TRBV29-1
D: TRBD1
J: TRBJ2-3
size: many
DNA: TGCAGCGTTGAAGCACTGGGACAGATCACAGATACGCAGTATTTT
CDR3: CSVEALGQITDTQYF

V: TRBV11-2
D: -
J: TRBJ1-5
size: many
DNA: TGTGCCAGCAGCTTAAGTTGGCAACAGCCCCAGCATTTT
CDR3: CASSLSWQQPQHF

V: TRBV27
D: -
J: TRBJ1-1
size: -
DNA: TGTGCCAGCAGTTTGGTCGGGACGGTGAACACTGAAGCTTTCTTT
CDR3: CASSLVGTVNTEAFF

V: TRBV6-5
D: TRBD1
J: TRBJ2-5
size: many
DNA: TGTGCCAGCAGTCTTCTACAGGGGGTTGGTCTCGAGACCCAGTACTTC
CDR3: CASSLLQGVGLETQYF

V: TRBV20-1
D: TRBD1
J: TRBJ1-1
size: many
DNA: TGCAGTGCTACCTTGACAGGGTTAGGATTCTTT
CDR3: CSATLTGLGFF

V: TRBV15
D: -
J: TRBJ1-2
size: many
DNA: TGTGCCACCAGCGGAGTTGGGATTATCGGAGGCTACACCTTC
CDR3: CATSGVGIIGGYTF

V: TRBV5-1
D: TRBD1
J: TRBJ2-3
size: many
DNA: TGCGCCAGCAGCAAGGACAGGGGTGACGATACGCAGTATTTT
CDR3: CASSKDRGDDTQYF

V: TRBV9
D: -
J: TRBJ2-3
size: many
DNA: TGTGCCAGCAGCGTTTTGGTGGGCACAGATACGCAGTATTTT
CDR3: CASSVLVGTDTQYF

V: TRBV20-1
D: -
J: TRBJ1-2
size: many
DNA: TGCAGTGCTAGTCTCGGGGGGGGGATAGCTAACTATGGCTACACCTTC
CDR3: CSASLGGGIANYGYTF